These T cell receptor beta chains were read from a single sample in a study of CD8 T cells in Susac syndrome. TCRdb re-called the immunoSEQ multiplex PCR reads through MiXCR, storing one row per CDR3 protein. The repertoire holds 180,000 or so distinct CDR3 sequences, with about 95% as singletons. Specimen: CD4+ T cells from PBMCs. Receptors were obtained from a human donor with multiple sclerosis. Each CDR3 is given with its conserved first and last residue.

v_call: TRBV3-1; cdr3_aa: CASSLRDRGVGNTEAFF
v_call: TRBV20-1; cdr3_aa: CSAGDHLGAQYF
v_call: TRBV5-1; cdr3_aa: CASSRSTGMNTEAFF
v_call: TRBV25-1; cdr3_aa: CASRALTGQYF
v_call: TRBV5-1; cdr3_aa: CASSWGQGNNEQFF
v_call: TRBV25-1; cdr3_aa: CASSGDRGANIQYF
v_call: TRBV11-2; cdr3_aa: CASSSTAQGTEAFF
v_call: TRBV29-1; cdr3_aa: CSDTSGISDEQFF
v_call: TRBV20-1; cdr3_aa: CSASAREGQETQYF
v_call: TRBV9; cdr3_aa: CASSSMGSNEQFF
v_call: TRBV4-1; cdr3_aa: CASSARDGRQETQYF
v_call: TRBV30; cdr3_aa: CAWRQTNTGELFF
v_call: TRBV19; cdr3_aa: CASSISLGGGNIQYF
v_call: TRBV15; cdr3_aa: CATSRGTSGNYEQYF
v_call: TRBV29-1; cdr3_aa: CSAGQLTETQYF
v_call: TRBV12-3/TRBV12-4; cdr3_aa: CASSPGGPQHF
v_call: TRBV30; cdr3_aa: CAWSVLRRNTEAFF
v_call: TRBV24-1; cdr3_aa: CATSDFGVEQYF
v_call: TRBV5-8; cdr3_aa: CASRFTGGYIQYF
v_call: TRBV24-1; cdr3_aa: CATSRGGARSYNEQFF
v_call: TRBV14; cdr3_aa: CASSQKQRYTQYF
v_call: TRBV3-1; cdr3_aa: CASSRLASGVETQYF
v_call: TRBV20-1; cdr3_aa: CSAAKDTEAFF
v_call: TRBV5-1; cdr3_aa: CASRVETGELFF
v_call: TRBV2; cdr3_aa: CASSGLAGGVTDTQYF
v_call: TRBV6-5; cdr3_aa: CASRPPVGTPGYTF
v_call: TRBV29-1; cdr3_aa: CSVDVGRGSGKLFF
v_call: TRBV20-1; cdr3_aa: CSARSGAGVHGYTF
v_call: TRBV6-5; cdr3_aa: CASTERGGNTEAFF
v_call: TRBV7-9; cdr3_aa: CASSLGGSSNTGELFF
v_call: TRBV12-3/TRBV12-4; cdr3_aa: CASSSERLAGINEQFF
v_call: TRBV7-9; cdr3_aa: CASSPVGSYYEQYF
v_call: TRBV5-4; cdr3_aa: CASSLKLAGGVGEQFF
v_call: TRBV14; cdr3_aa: CASSQRSPYEQFF
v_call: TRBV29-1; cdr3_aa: CSVDAGQGANEQFF
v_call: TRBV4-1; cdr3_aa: CASSQPTGQTKNIQYF
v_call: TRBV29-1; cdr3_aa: CSVRPYVYGYTF
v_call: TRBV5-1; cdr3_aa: CASTREGQAYEQYF
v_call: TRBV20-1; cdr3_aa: CSAPQGARDGYTF
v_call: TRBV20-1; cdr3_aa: CSARGTGGSYEQYF